The next 32 T cell receptor beta chains were all read from a single sample in a study of patients and donors after allogeneic stem cell transplantation. TCRdb reanalysed the RT-PCR reads using MiXCR and keeps one entry per CDR3 protein. This sample yields 8,500 to 13,000 distinct CDR3 sequences, of which 20% to 25% are seen a single time; roughly 49% belongs to the top ten. Sequenced input: blood, either unsorted or a sorted T cell fraction (not recorded which). The receptors were gathered from a human donor who was either an allogeneic HSCT recipient or a stem cell or donor lymphocyte infusion donor (not recorded which). It is not recorded whose cells these are; they may come from a transplant donor.

About this clonotype itself: The junction shows a germline mismatch at one end, possibly a read error. The chain joins TRBV5-1 to TRBJ2-2, with a tentative D call TRBD2 (6 bases). The germline V gene has CDR1 SGHRS and CDR2 YFSETQ. CDR3 length: 14 amino acids. The CDR3 is CASIGEANTGELLF. CDR3 coding DNA: TGCGCCAGCATTGGGGAGGCGAACACCGGGGAGCTGCTTTTT.

This clonotype was counted between two and nine times. V gene TRBV9 combines with J gene TRBJ2-1; no definite D call. The CDR3 has 13 amino acids. Germline lookup yields CDR1 SGDLS and CDR2 YYNGEE. Trimming stripped 1 base from V and 5 bases from J, with 7 bases between. CDR3 sequence reads: CASSVTVDNEQFF. CDR3 sequence (DNA): TGTGCCAGCAGCGTAACGGTGGACAATGAGCAGTTCTTC.

This clonotype was counted ten times or more. The V gene is TRBV3-1, the J gene TRBJ1-4; TRBD1 matches at 10 bases. The J segment lost 7 bases and the V segment lost 3 bases, leaving 5 bases of the junction unmatched. CDR3 length equals 15 residues. CDR1 LGHDT and CDR2 YNNKEL come from the germline V gene (reference sequence). The CDR3 DNA sequence: TGTGCCAGCAGCCAGGACGGGACAGGGGCTGAAAAACTGTTTTTT. Translation gives CASSQDGTGAEKLFF.

The chain employs TRBV19 and TRBJ2-3; 8 positions agree with TRBD2. CDR1 and CDR2 from the germline V gene are LNHDA and SQIVND (reference sequence). With 9 bases clipped from V and 2 bases from J, the junction kept 10 bases outside the gene matches. The CDR3 loop spans 15 amino acids. CDR3 region: CASSGRGGYTDTQYF. DNA for the CDR3: TGTGCCAGCTCCGGACGGGGGGGATACACAGATACGCAGTATTTT.

A single count supports this clonotype. This rearrangement joins TRBV3-1 to TRBJ1-1, with D uncertain. The CDR3 is 17 residues long. V lost 3 bases to trimming and J lost 0 bases, with 17 bases between them. CDR1 and CDR2 from the germline V gene are LGHDT and YNNKEL (reference sequence). Here the CDR3 DNA reads TGTGCCAGCAGCCAGAAATGGGCAGGCCTATTGAACACTGAAGCTTTCTTT. Its protein is CASSQKWAGLLNTEAFF.

The table lists this clonotype with many counts. The chain combines TRBV29-1 with TRBJ1-6; TRBD1 is a possible D gene (6 bases). V was trimmed by 7 bases and J by 7 bases, leaving 14 bases between them. Germline lookup yields CDR1 SQVTM and CDR2 ANQGSEA. The CDR3 spans 13 residues. This CDR3 is CSAGQGRNSPLHF. As DNA, the CDR3 is TGCAGCGCCGGGCAGGGGCGAAATTCACCCCTCCACTTT. Complete variable domain (other parts from reference TRBV29-1 and TRBJ1-6): SAVISQKPSRDICQRGTSLTIQCQVDSQVTMMFWYRQQPGQSLTLIATANQGSEATYESGFVIDKFPISRPNLTFSTLTVSNMSPEDSSIYLCSAGQGRNSPLHFGNGTRLTVT.

This clonotype was detected only a few times. This rearrangement joins TRBV7-9 to TRBJ2-5, with 9 bases aligning to TRBD2. The CDR3 consists of 14 residues. The germline V gene encodes CDR1 SEHNR and CDR2 FQNEAQ (reference sequence). The trim removed 1 base at V and 3 bases at J, leaving 0 bases unmatched. The CDR3 spells CASSLVAGEETQYF. DNA for the CDR3: TGTGCCAGCAGCTTAGTAGCGGGGGAAGAGACCCAGTACTTC.

The genes are TRBV7-9 and TRBJ2-1, with 7 bases identical to TRBD2. V gave up 7 bases and J gave up 0 bases; unmatched junction bases: 3. The germline gives CDR1 SEHNR, CDR2 FQNEAQ (reference sequence). The CDR3 runs to 14 residues. This CDR3 is CASTWDYSYNEQFF. In DNA form, the CDR3 reads TGTGCCAGCACATGGGACTACTCCTACAATGAGCAGTTCTTC.

The chain has TRBV6-2 or TRBV6-3 and TRBJ1-1; the D is unclear. Germline V gene sequence: CDR1 MNHEY, CDR2 SVGEGT. The CDR3 sequence is 12 residues long. Between the trimmed V and J ends, which lost 6 bases and 4 bases, there was a span of 9 bases. The CDR3 DNA sequence: TGTGCCAGCAGGACCCGAACCACTGAAGCTTTCTTT. Its protein product is CASRTRTTEAFF.

In its sample, this clonotype ranks as medium-sized (0.01 to 0.1%). The CDR3 protein is CSARDLGRDTEAFF. DNA of the CDR3: TGCAGTGCTAGAGATCTCGGGCGTGACACTGAAGCTTTCTTT. The chain combines TRBV20-1 with TRBJ1-1, with D hard to call. The V and J ends lost 0 bases and 3 bases respectively, with 11 bases between them. The CDR3 extends over 14 amino acids. Germline V gene lookup returns CDR1 DFQATT and CDR2 SNEGSKA (reference sequence).

The chain recombines TRBV18 with TRBJ1-1; D unresolved. Looked up from germline, CDR1 is KGHSH and CDR2 is LQKENI. Trimming stripped 1 base from V and 3 bases from J, with 6 bases between. The CDR3 spans 13 residues. The CDR3 reads CASSPRQDTEAFF. CDR3 DNA: TGTGCCAGCTCACCACGCCAAGACACTGAAGCTTTCTTT.

The J gene is TRBJ2-3, the V gene TRBV20-1, with unresolved D. Trimming pared 3 bases from V and 1 base from J, leaving 8 bases between. The V gene's germline CDR1 is DFQATT and CDR2 SNEGSKA (reference sequence). CDR3 length: 13 residues. The CDR3 spells CSARLQGTDTQYF. The CDR3 region has the DNA TGCAGTGCTAGGCTCCAGGGCACAGATACGCAGTATTTT.

This clonotype was counted ten times or more. V gene TRBV10-3 combines with J gene TRBJ1-1, with 9 bases that match TRBD1. CDR1 and CDR2 (germline): ENHRY, SYGVKD. Trimming cost V 1 base and J 1 base; bases outside gene matches: 7. The CDR3 consists of 17 residues. CDR3 bases: TGTGCCATCAGTGAGTTTTGGACAGGGGATAAGAACACTGAAGCTTTCTTT. Its translation is CAISEFWTGDKNTEAFF.

V and J are TRBV6-2 or TRBV6-3 and TRBJ1-1; the D is unclear. Between the trimmed V and J ends, which lost 0 bases and 5 bases, there was a span of 4 bases. From germline, CDR1 is MNHEY and CDR2 SVGEGT. The CDR3 consists of 12 residues. The CDR3 DNA reads as TGTGCCAGCAGTTACTCAACAACTGAAGCTTTCTTT. Protein: CASSYSTTEAFF.

V is TRBV5-1 and J is TRBJ1-2; no firm D call. V lost 1 base to trimming and J lost 7 bases, with 17 bases between them. CDR1 SGHRS and CDR2 YFSETQ come from the germline V gene. This CDR3 region has 15 residues. The CDR3 region has the DNA TGCGCCAGCAGCTTGCAATATCCCAGTGAAAGTGGCTACACCTTC. It translates to CASSLQYPSESGYTF. The whole variable domain, remainder taken from reference TRBV5-1 and TRBJ1-2, is KAGVTQTPRYLIKTRGQQVTLSCSPISGHRSVSWYQQTPGQGLQFLFEYFSETQRNKGNFPGRFSGRQFSNSRSEMNVSTLELGDSALYLCASSLQYPSESGYTFGSGTRLTVV.

The chain employs TRBV6-1 and TRBJ2-1; 8 bases line up with TRBD2. This CDR3 contains 15 residues. Germline V gene sequence: CDR1 MNHNS, CDR2 SASEGT. The trim removed 6 bases at V and 6 bases at J, leaving 10 bases unmatched. The CDR3 nucleotides read TGTGCCAGCAGAGATCTCGCGGGGGGACTCAATGAGCAGTTCTTC. Encoded protein: CASRDLAGGLNEQFF.

This clonotype was detected many times. The rearrangement links TRBV13 to TRBJ2-7, with TRBD1 matching over 12 bases. After removal of 4 bases from V and 7 bases from J, the junction contained 8 bases not matched to a gene. Germline assignment: CDR1 PRHDT and CDR2 FYEKMQ (reference sequence). The CDR3 length is 15 residues. For the CDR3, the DNA is TGTGCCAGCAGCTCCGGGACAGGGGGCCGTAGGGAGCAGTACTTC. This encodes CASSSGTGGRREQYF.

The genes are TRBV12-5 and TRBJ1-1; TRBD1 aligns across 7 bases. Per the germline V gene, CDR1 is LGHNT and CDR2 is FRNRAP. The CDR3 has 15 amino acids. The junction had 9 bases not matched to a gene; V was cut back by 4 bases and J by 4 bases. This CDR3 is CASGSPEGAGTEAFF. The CDR3 DNA sequence: TGTGCTAGTGGTTCTCCGGAGGGGGCTGGCACTGAAGCTTTCTTT.

The chain has TRBV27 and TRBJ2-1; 9 nucleotides line up with TRBD1. V lost 9 bases, J lost 10 bases, and 13 bases stayed unmatched. Germline-derived CDR1 and CDR2 are MNHEY and SMNVEV (reference sequence). The CDR3 consists of 14 residues. The CDR3 loop reads CARVTGGLIWEQFF. The CDR3 DNA sequence: TGTGCCAGGGTGACAGGGGGATTGATTTGGGAGCAGTTCTTC.

This clonotype was seen a single time. V is TRBV10-3 and J is TRBJ2-3; a possible D gene is TRBD1 (6 bases). V lost 3 bases, J lost 7 bases, and 14 bases lay in between. From germline, CDR1 is ENHRY and CDR2 SYGVKD. The CDR3 loop spans 14 amino acids. CDR3 residues: CAISDSLTGNTQYF. CDR3 nucleotide sequence: TGTGCCATCAGTGACTCTCTTACAGGGAATACGCAGTATTTT.

The chain uses TRBV5-4 and TRBJ2-7, with D unresolved. V lost 5 bases and J lost 0, with 9 bases in between. CDR1 and CDR2 from the germline V gene are SGHNT and YYREEE (reference sequence). The length of the CDR3 is 13 residues. The CDR3: CASRAWSSYEQYF. In nucleotides, the CDR3 is TGTGCCAGCAGGGCATGGAGCTCCTACGAGCAGTACTTC.

In its sample, this clonotype was seen a few times. The V and J genes are TRBV5-4 and TRBJ2-1; 11 positions match TRBD2. Germline CDR1 is SGHNT and CDR2 is YYREEE (reference sequence). The CDR3 contains 14 residues. With V trimmed by 4 bases and J by 5 bases, 2 bases remained unmatched. CDR3 protein: CASSVSGGDNEQFF. CDR3 coding DNA: TGTGCCAGCAGCGTTAGCGGGGGGGACAATGAGCAGTTCTTC.

This clonotype was recorded at least ten times. The genes are TRBV12-3 or TRBV12-4 and TRBJ2-2; a possible D gene is TRBD1 (5 bases). Trimming pared 3 bases from V and 4 bases from J, leaving 9 bases between. The CDR3 contains 14 residues. Written as DNA, the CDR3 is TGTGCCAGCAGTTTTCAGGGTGCCACCGGGGAGCTGTTTTTT. Encoded protein: CASSFQGATGELFF.

This chain connects TRBV20-1 to TRBJ2-7; D is ambiguous. The germline V gene has CDR1 DFQATT and CDR2 SNEGSKA (reference sequence). V shed 6 bases and J shed 4 bases, with 19 bases lying between them. The CDR3 runs to 14 residues. The CDR3 sequence: CSAPPGGLTYEQYF. The DNA for the CDR3 is TGCAGTGCCCCCCCGGGTGGGTTAACGTACGAGCAGTACTTC.

This chain connects TRBV10-3 to TRBJ1-1; tentative D call: TRBD1 (6 bases). The CDR3 spans 13 residues. Trimming shortened V by 5 bases and J by 8 bases, and 15 bases separated the two germline ends. From germline, CDR1 is ENHRY and CDR2 SYGVKD. The CDR3 DNA reads TGTGCCATCAGTATCAAGGGGGGTGGGGAAGCTTTCTTT. Translating it yields CAISIKGGGEAFF.

Only a few counts were recorded for this clonotype. The rearrangement uses TRBV27 and TRBJ1-1, with D possibly matching TRBD1 (6 bases). CDR1 and CDR2 from the germline V gene are MNHEY and SMNVEV (reference sequence). The CDR3 is 14 residues long. The V and J ends lost 5 bases and 5 bases respectively, with 15 bases between them. CDR3 DNA: TGTGCCAGCAGTATCGGGGGGCGGGGGACTGAAGCTTTCTTT. Its translation: CASSIGGRGTEAFF.

This clonotype was observed many times. The chain combines TRBV5-5 with TRBJ2-7; TRBD1 matches 7 bases. V lost 4 bases and J lost 6; bases outside the gene matches: 4. CDR1 SGHKS and CDR2 YYEKEE come from the germline V gene (reference sequence). CDR3 length equals 12 residues. The CDR3 region has the DNA TGTGCCAGCAGCAGACAGGGAGCCGAGCAGTACTTC. As protein: CASSRQGAEQYF.

This clonotype has at least ten counts. The chain carries TRBV20-1 and TRBJ1-2; D ambiguous. The V gene lost 0 bases and the J gene lost 0 bases, with 8 bases spanning the gap. Germline-derived CDR1 and CDR2 are DFQATT and SNEGSKA (reference sequence). The CDR3 runs 14 residues. This chain's CDR3 is CSARDSRSNYGYTF. CDR3 DNA: TGCAGTGCTAGAGATTCGCGATCTAACTATGGCTACACCTTC.

The sample holds a few counts of this clonotype. This chain joins TRBV6-1 and TRBJ2-2; perhaps D is TRBD1 or TRBD2 (5 bases each). The V gene lost 3 bases and the J gene lost 2 bases, with 13 bases spanning the gap. Looked up from germline, CDR1 is MNHNS and CDR2 is SASEGT. This CDR3 has 16 residues. This CDR3 reads CASSERAGLNTGELFF. For the CDR3, the DNA is TGTGCCAGCAGTGAGCGGGCAGGGTTAAACACCGGGGAGCTGTTTTTT.

V gene TRBV5-1 combines with J gene TRBJ2-1, with 9 nucleotides matching TRBD2. CDR3 size: 16 residues. Germline V gene data show CDR1 as SGHRS and CDR2 as YFSETQ. The trim removed 4 bases at V and 6 bases at J, leaving 11 bases unmatched. The CDR3 region is CASSLERLAVTNEQFF. DNA of the CDR3: TGCGCCAGCAGCCTAGAAAGACTAGCGGTAACCAATGAGCAGTTCTTC.

This clonotype appeared a few times. The rearrangement uses TRBV7-8 and TRBJ2-3; a possible D gene is TRBD1 (5 bases). Trimming pared 1 base from V and 7 bases from J, leaving 18 bases between. This CDR3 contains 16 residues. From germline, CDR1 is SGHVS and CDR2 FQNEAQ. This CDR3 is CASSLGSGLFSYTQYF. CDR3 nucleotides: TGTGCCAGCAGCTTAGGGTCAGGGCTCTTCTCGTATACGCAGTATTTT.

The chain joins TRBV5-1 to TRBJ1-6, with a possible D match to TRBD1 (5 bases). V lost 5 bases to trimming and J lost 7 bases, with 22 bases between them. Germline CDR1 reads SGHRS; CDR2 reads YFSETQ. The CDR3 contains 17 residues. The CDR3 DNA is TGCGCCAGCAGGGACACTAACAGTCAGTCTCAGAATTCACCCCTCCACTTT. This sequence encodes CASRDTNSQSQNSPLHF.